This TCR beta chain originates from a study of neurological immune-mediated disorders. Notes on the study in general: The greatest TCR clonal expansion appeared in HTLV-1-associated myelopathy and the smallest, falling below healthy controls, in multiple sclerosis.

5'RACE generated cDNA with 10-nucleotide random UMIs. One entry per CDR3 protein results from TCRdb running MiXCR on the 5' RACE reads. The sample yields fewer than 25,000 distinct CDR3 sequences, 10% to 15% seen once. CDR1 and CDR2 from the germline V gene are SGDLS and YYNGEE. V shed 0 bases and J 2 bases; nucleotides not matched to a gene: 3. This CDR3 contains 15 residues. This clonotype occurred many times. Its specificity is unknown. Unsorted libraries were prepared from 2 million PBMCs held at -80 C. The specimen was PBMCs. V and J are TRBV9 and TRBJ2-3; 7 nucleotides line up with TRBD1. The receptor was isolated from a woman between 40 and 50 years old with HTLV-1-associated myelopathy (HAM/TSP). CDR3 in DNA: TGTGCCAGCAGCGTAGAACAGGGGATCACAGATACGCAGTATTTT. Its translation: CASSVEQGITDTQYF.